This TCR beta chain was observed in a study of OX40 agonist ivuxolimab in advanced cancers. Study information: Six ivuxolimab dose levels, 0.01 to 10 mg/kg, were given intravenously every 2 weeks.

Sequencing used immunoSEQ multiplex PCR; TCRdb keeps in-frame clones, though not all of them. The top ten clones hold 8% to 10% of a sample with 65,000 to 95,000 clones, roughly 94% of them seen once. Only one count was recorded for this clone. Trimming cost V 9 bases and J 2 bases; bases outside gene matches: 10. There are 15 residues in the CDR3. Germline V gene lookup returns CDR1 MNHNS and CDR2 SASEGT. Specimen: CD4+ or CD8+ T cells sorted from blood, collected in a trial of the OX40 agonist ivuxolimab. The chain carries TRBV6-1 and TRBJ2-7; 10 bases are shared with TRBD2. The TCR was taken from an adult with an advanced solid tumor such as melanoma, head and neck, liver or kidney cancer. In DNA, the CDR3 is TGTGCCAGTGCCCCAATAGCGGGGGGAGCCTACGAGCAGTACTTC. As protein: CASAPIAGGAYEQYF.